This T cell receptor (beta chain) was identified in a study of breast tumors, draining lymph nodes, adjacent tissues (dated by TCRdb to the mid-2010s). In terms of the full investigation: In breast cancer patients, the study compared the TCR beta repertoires of tumor, adjacent nontumor tissue and axillary lymph nodes. In human breast cancer, the study set out to evaluate how tumor, surrounding tissue and draining lymph node repertoires relate to one another and whether T cells may move between these sites. The paper as a whole reports these results and caveats: Tumor and nontumor tissue repertoires were found to be significantly more similar in luminal-like than in basal-like breast cancer. The study presented the conclusion that tumor T cells originate in lymph nodes as consistent with a hypothesis, not as something directly demonstrated. The data were considered consistent with most tumor T cells being derived from the lymph node and subsequently expanding within tumor tissue. Tumor T-cell repertoires showed less diversity than lymph node repertoires and more diversity than nontumor tissue repertoires, and tumor T-cell repertoires showed preferential V and J gene usage.

Details on this clonotype: Its antigen remains undetermined. A read error may explain this, as a much larger clone is one base away.

The sequencer was an Illumina HiSeq 2000. Multiplex PCR amplification was used to build the TCR beta chain libraries. The amplified TCR beta chain products were analyzed by high-throughput sequencing. TCRdb reprocessed the public reads (quality trimming at Q25 with fastp, clone calling with MiXCR) and kept in-frame beta chains. Each CDR3 protein gets just one entry, which takes the most common genes and DNA from the rows behind it. The sample yields about 15,000 distinct CDR3 sequences; around 50% were counted once. The ten top clones hold around 30% of the sample. The adjacent samples were made up of nontumor breast tissue around the tumor. CDR1 and CDR2 were assigned from the germline V gene as SGDLS and YYNGEE. The CDR3 numbers 16 residues from cysteine through phenylalanine. Only the CDR3 part of the read is kept: 48 bases, read in frame from the first base.

This clonotype was obtained from a female donor with breast cancer. Some clones in this sample may be carry-over from other donors' samples. This sequence uses TRBV9 and TRBJ1-1, with the D gene not confidently named. The sample was tumor-adjacent breast tissue. The nucleotide sequence is TGTGCCAGCAGCCCTCGATTCACAGTAAGGAACACTGAAGCTTCCTTT. This sequence encodes CASSPRFTVRNTEASF.